Listed below are T cell receptor beta chains from one sample, sequenced in a study of blood T cell repertoires in COVID-19. The method was immunoSEQ multiplex PCR; TCRdb's version includes in-frame clones alone and lacks a portion of them. The sample holds hundreds of thousands of clones, around 88% seen once. Sequencing used peripheral blood. These receptors were taken from a woman in her sixties or seventies with COVID-19, enrolled during active disease. CDR3s include the opening cysteine and the closing phenylalanine or tryptophan. The D gene is left open where the match is weak. Clone sizes are given selectively: once, few, many, or a class where the clone is expanded.

j_call: TRBJ1-5; cdr3_length: 12; d_call: .; v_call: TRBV6-2/TRBV6-3; clone_size: .; cdr3_nt: TGTGCCAGCAGTGGGAGAAATCAGCCCCAGCATTTT; cdr3_aa: CASSGRNQPQHF
j_call: TRBJ1-6; cdr3_length: 14; d_call: .; v_call: TRBV6-5; clone_size: .; cdr3_nt: TGTGCCAGCACCTCCACAGGGCACAATTCACCCCTCCACTTT; cdr3_aa: CASTSTGHNSPLHF
j_call: TRBJ2-3; cdr3_length: 16; d_call: TRBD1; v_call: TRBV3-1/TRBV3-2; clone_size: .; cdr3_nt: TGTGCCAGCAGCCACCTCTGGACAGGGAGCACAGATACGCAGTATTTT; cdr3_aa: CASSHLWTGSTDTQYF
j_call: TRBJ2-3; cdr3_length: 14; d_call: TRBD1; v_call: TRBV30; clone_size: .; cdr3_nt: TGTGCCTCGACCTGGGACAGGGTAAGAGATACGCAGTATTTT; cdr3_aa: CASTWDRVRDTQYF
j_call: TRBJ2-5; cdr3_length: 16; d_call: TRBD2; v_call: TRBV6-2/TRBV6-3; clone_size: .; cdr3_nt: TGTGCCAGCAGTCGCCTTCTAGCGGGGGGGCGGGAGACCCAGTACTTC; cdr3_aa: CASSRLLAGGRETQYF
j_call: TRBJ1-5; cdr3_length: 19; d_call: .; v_call: TRBV21-1; clone_size: .; cdr3_nt: TGTGCCAGCAGCAAAGCCCGGGACAGGAGTCACTATAGCAATCAGCCCCAGCATTTT; cdr3_aa: CASSKARDRSHYSNQPQHF
j_call: TRBJ2-5; cdr3_length: 18; d_call: TRBD2; v_call: TRBV11-2; clone_size: .; cdr3_nt: TGTGCCAGCAGCCCCTGGGGTGGCGGGGGGGCCGACCAAGAGACCCAGTACTTC; cdr3_aa: CASSPWGGGGADQETQYF
j_call: TRBJ1-4; cdr3_length: 14; d_call: .; v_call: TRBV14; clone_size: once; cdr3_nt: TGTGCCAGCAGCCAATGGGGGCAGGGTGAAAAACTGTTTTTT; cdr3_aa: CASSQWGQGEKLFF
j_call: TRBJ2-1; cdr3_length: 19; d_call: .; v_call: TRBV9; clone_size: .; cdr3_nt: TGTGCCAGCAGCGTAGGCTGGCAGGGGAAAAGCGTACGGTACAATGAGCAGTTCTTC; cdr3_aa: CASSVGWQGKSVRYNEQFF
j_call: TRBJ1-1; cdr3_length: 12; d_call: .; v_call: TRBV5-8; clone_size: .; cdr3_nt: TGTGCCAGCAGCTTAATCACGAGGTTACTGATCTTT; cdr3_aa: CASSLITRLLIF
j_call: TRBJ2-3; cdr3_length: 18; d_call: TRBD2; v_call: TRBV7-2; clone_size: .; cdr3_nt: TGTGCCAGCAGCCTGATTTCCGGGACTAGCGGGGGCGGGGGTACGCAGTATTTT; cdr3_aa: CASSLISGTSGGGGTQYF
j_call: TRBJ2-5; cdr3_length: 13; d_call: TRBD1; v_call: TRBV29-1; clone_size: few; cdr3_nt: TGCAGCGTTGCTACAGGGGGTGACGAGACCCAGTACTTC; cdr3_aa: CSVATGGDETQYF
j_call: TRBJ1-1; cdr3_length: 14; d_call: TRBD1; v_call: TRBV19; clone_size: .; cdr3_nt: TGTGCCAGTAGTGCGGGACAGTCAAACACTGAAGCTTTCTTT; cdr3_aa: CASSAGQSNTEAFF
j_call: TRBJ2-3; cdr3_length: 14; d_call: .; v_call: TRBV10-3; clone_size: once; cdr3_nt: TGTGCCATCATGCGCGAACTTAGCACAGATACGCAGTATTTT; cdr3_aa: CAIMRELSTDTQYF
j_call: TRBJ1-1; cdr3_length: 13; d_call: .; v_call: TRBV2; clone_size: .; cdr3_nt: TGTGCCAGCAAGGGGCAGGGGCTCACTGAAGCTTTCTTT; cdr3_aa: CASKGQGLTEAFF
j_call: TRBJ2-3; cdr3_length: 15; d_call: TRBD2; v_call: TRBV7-2; clone_size: .; cdr3_nt: TGTGCCAGCAGCTTAGCGTGGGGGGGTGAGAATACGCAGTATTTT; cdr3_aa: CASSLAWGGENTQYF
j_call: TRBJ1-2; cdr3_length: 14; d_call: .; v_call: TRBV11-1; clone_size: .; cdr3_nt: TGTGCCAGCAGCTTAGTCGGCGGAAACTATGGCTACACCTTC; cdr3_aa: CASSLVGGNYGYTF
j_call: TRBJ2-7; cdr3_length: 15; d_call: TRBD2; v_call: TRBV5-1; clone_size: .; cdr3_nt: TGCGCCAGCAGCTTCGCCGGGACTAGCTTTTTCGAGCAGTACTTC; cdr3_aa: CASSFAGTSFFEQYF
j_call: TRBJ2-7; cdr3_length: 12; d_call: .; v_call: TRBV28; clone_size: .; cdr3_nt: TGTGCCAGCAGTCCACCTGCGAACGAGCAGTACTTC; cdr3_aa: CASSPPANEQYF
j_call: TRBJ1-3; cdr3_length: 17; d_call: TRBD1; v_call: TRBV10-3; clone_size: .; cdr3_nt: TGTGCCATCAGTGAGTCCGGGACAGGAACCTCTGGAAACACCATATATTTT; cdr3_aa: CAISESGTGTSGNTIYF
j_call: TRBJ2-5; cdr3_length: 15; d_call: .; v_call: TRBV5-1; clone_size: .; cdr3_nt: TGCGCCAGCAGCTTGGATGACAGCAGCCAAGAGACCCAGTACTTC; cdr3_aa: CASSLDDSSQETQYF
j_call: TRBJ1-1; cdr3_length: 14; d_call: .; v_call: TRBV29-1; clone_size: .; cdr3_nt: TGCAGCGTTGAAGGGGCTCGGGGGGGGACTGAAGCTTTCTTT; cdr3_aa: CSVEGARGGTEAFF
j_call: TRBJ1-6; cdr3_length: 14; d_call: TRBD1; v_call: TRBV2; clone_size: .; cdr3_nt: TGTGCCAGCACCACCTTGACAGGGGACTTACCCCTCCACTTT; cdr3_aa: CASTTLTGDLPLHF
j_call: TRBJ1-6; cdr3_length: 14; d_call: .; v_call: TRBV19; clone_size: .; cdr3_nt: TGTGCCAGTAGTTTAGGAGGGTTCAATTCACCCCTCCACTTT; cdr3_aa: CASSLGGFNSPLHF
j_call: TRBJ2-7; cdr3_length: 14; d_call: .; v_call: TRBV3-1/TRBV3-2; clone_size: once; cdr3_nt: TGTGCCAGCAGCCTGAAGAGGGGGAAATACGAGCAGTACTTC; cdr3_aa: CASSLKRGKYEQYF
j_call: TRBJ1-5; cdr3_length: 16; d_call: TRBD1; v_call: TRBV2; clone_size: .; cdr3_nt: TGTGCCAGCAGTATAACAGGGGGCCCCAGCAATCAGCCCCAGCATTTT; cdr3_aa: CASSITGGPSNQPQHF
j_call: TRBJ2-1; cdr3_length: 13; d_call: .; v_call: TRBV2; clone_size: .; cdr3_nt: TGTGCCAGCAGTGAACGGGATTACAATGAGCAGTTCTTC; cdr3_aa: CASSERDYNEQFF
j_call: TRBJ2-7; cdr3_length: 13; d_call: .; v_call: TRBV5-6; clone_size: once; cdr3_nt: TGTGCCAGCACCGGGCGGACTTCATACGAGCAGTACTTC; cdr3_aa: CASTGRTSYEQYF
j_call: TRBJ2-5; cdr3_length: 13; d_call: TRBD2; v_call: TRBV7-9; clone_size: few; cdr3_nt: TGTGCCAGCAGAAATAGGGAGGGGGAGACCCAGTACTTC; cdr3_aa: CASRNREGETQYF
j_call: TRBJ1-6; cdr3_length: 14; d_call: .; v_call: TRBV2; clone_size: .; cdr3_nt: TGTGCCAGCAGTGACAGGGGACGTAATTCACCCCTCCACTTT; cdr3_aa: CASSDRGRNSPLHF
j_call: TRBJ1-1; cdr3_length: 14; d_call: .; v_call: TRBV7-2; clone_size: .; cdr3_nt: TGTGCCAGCAGCTTCACCTTAGGGGACACTGAAGCTTTCTTT; cdr3_aa: CASSFTLGDTEAFF
j_call: TRBJ2-7; cdr3_length: 15; d_call: TRBD1; v_call: TRBV5-1; clone_size: .; cdr3_nt: TGCGCCAGCAGCTTGAATTCCGGGACAGCATACGAGCAGTACTTC; cdr3_aa: CASSLNSGTAYEQYF
j_call: TRBJ2-7; cdr3_length: 14; d_call: TRBD2; v_call: TRBV19; clone_size: .; cdr3_nt: TGTGCCAGTAGTGCTAGCGGGTCTTCTTACGAGCAGTACTTC; cdr3_aa: CASSASGSSYEQYF
j_call: TRBJ1-6; cdr3_length: 15; d_call: .; v_call: TRBV7-9; clone_size: .; cdr3_nt: TGTGCCAGCAGCTCGGAGAACTACTATAATTCACCCCTCCACTTT; cdr3_aa: CASSSENYYNSPLHF